This entry lists 8 T cell receptor beta chains sequenced from one sample in a study of T cell changes during pregnancy in multiple sclerosis. The assay was immunoSEQ multiplex PCR, and TCRdb's table has in-frame clones only and misses some. Of some 38,000 clones listed, about 90% are singletons. The sequencing used CD4+ T cells from peripheral blood mononuclear cells, collected in the third trimester of pregnancy. These receptors were collected from a female donor in good health, enrolled as a control in a pregnancy study.

This chain links TRBV6-5 with TRBJ1-1; 8 bases map to TRBD1. CDR3 size: 13 residues. The germline gives CDR1 MNHEY, CDR2 SVGAGI. The J segment lost 11 bases and the V segment lost 2 bases, leaving 7 bases of the junction unmatched. The CDR3 loop reads CASSYPTTGAAFF. CDR3 in DNA: TGTGCCAGCAGTTACCCTACGACAGGGGCGGCTTTCTTT.

The V and J genes are TRBV5-4 and TRBJ2-1, with D possibly TRBD2 on 6 matching bases. V was cut by 4 bases and J by 3 bases, with 23 bases left in between. Germline CDR1 reads SGHNT; CDR2 reads YYREEE (reference sequence). The CDR3 totals 18 residues. The CDR3 DNA follows: TGTGCCAGCAGCCCCTTCTCCCCTAGGCGGGGAGGCTACAATGAGCAGTTCTTC. It codes for CASSPFSPRRGGYNEQFF.

V gene TRBV5-4 combines with J gene TRBJ2-1, with TRBD2 as a possible D gene (5 bases). This CDR3 region has 13 residues. Trimming took off 3 bases at V and 6 bases at J, with 10 bases between the two ends. Germline CDR1 and CDR2: SGHNT and YYREEE (reference sequence). CDR3 sequence: CASSSSLGNEQFF. The CDR3 nucleotides are TGTGCCAGCAGCTCCTCACTAGGCAATGAGCAGTTCTTC.

The chain is built from TRBV7-3 and TRBJ2-1; D possibly corresponds to TRBD1 (5 bases). Germline V gene sequence: CDR1 SGHTA, CDR2 FQGTGA. The V gene lost 4 bases and the J gene lost 1 base, with 14 bases spanning the gap. This CDR3 has 16 residues. The CDR3 DNA follows: TGTGCCAGCAGCTCCCGTATGGGGCAATCCTACAATGAGCAGTTCTTC. It specifies CASSSRMGQSYNEQFF.

V gene TRBV7-3 combines with J gene TRBJ1-2, with D maybe TRBD1 (5 bases). CDR1 is SGHTA, CDR2 FQGTGA, per germline. Trimming left V 5 bases short and J 6 bases short, with 22 bases between. CDR3 length: 16 amino acids. CDR3 sequence (DNA): TGTGCCAGCAGCCCCCAGGGAGGGATACAGTGGGATGGCTACACCTTC. This codes for CASSPQGGIQWDGYTF.

The chain uses TRBV28 and TRBJ1-5, with 10 bases lining up with TRBD1. V dropped 4 bases and J dropped 3; count of bases not matched to a gene: 6. Germline V gene lookup returns CDR1 MDHEN and CDR2 SYDVKM. The CDR3 contains 16 residues. As DNA, the CDR3 is TGTGCCAGCAGTTCCCTGACAGGGGGCTTCAATCAGCCCCAGCATTTT. Its translation is CASSSLTGGFNQPQHF.

This clone was recorded once. The gene calls are TRBV5-6 and TRBJ2-1; 9 bases match TRBD2. The CDR3 extends over 16 amino acids. Germline assignment: CDR1 SGHDT and CDR2 YYEEEE. The junction had 7 bases not matched to a gene; V was cut back by 5 bases and J by 1 base. The CDR3, as DNA: TGTGCCAGCAGTCTTAGCGGGAGTGGATCCTACAATGAGCAGTTCTTC. Protein: CASSLSGSGSYNEQFF.

This rearrangement joins TRBV28 to TRBJ2-1, with 8 bases that match TRBD2. The V gene's germline CDR1 is MDHEN and CDR2 SYDVKM. This CDR3 has 13 amino acids. V shed 6 bases, J shed 10 bases, and the junction held 8 bases outside the gene matches. CDR3 coding DNA: TGTGCCAGCAGAGAGCGGGAGCCTGTGGAGCAGTTCTTC. Its translation: CASREREPVEQFF.